The clone carrying this TCR beta chain is labeled medium-sized (0.01 to 0.1%). Its target is unknown. These data come from a study of T cell repertoires and HLA-DP antigens. The CDR3 spans 16 residues. Germline V CDR1 and CDR2: MNHEY, SMNVEV (reference sequence). The V and J ends lost 1 base and 2 bases, in that order; junction bases with no gene match: 6. For pre-culture CD4+ samples, the target was 200,000 to 250,000 T cell genomes. TCRdb's copy holds only in-frame clones and misses some; the assay was immunoSEQ multiplex PCR. The table has approximately 73,000 clones, around four fifths seen once. The material sequenced was CD4+ T cells from PBMCs. The TCR was taken from a man aged 55 to 69 in good health and CMV-seronegative. V is TRBV27 and J is TRBJ2-7, with 9 positions matching TRBD1. This CDR3 is CASSLYRGPSPYEQYF. The DNA for the CDR3 is TGTGCCAGCAGTTTATACAGGGGGCCTAGCCCCTACGAGCAGTACTTC.